This passage covers 5 T cell receptor beta chains from one sample sequenced in a study of T cell responses to AZD1222 COVID-19 vaccine. Clones were sequenced by immunoSEQ multiplex PCR, and TCRdb holds only the in-frame ones, with some missing. The sample records 130,000 to 150,000 clones, around 84% being singletons. Specimen: peripheral blood, collected 28 days after the second AZD1222 dose. The source of these receptors is an adult who received the AZD1222 COVID-19 vaccine.

The V call is TRBV6-4, the J call TRBJ2-1, with D hard to call. Germline values: CDR1 MRHNA, CDR2 SNTAGT. This CDR3 is 15 amino acids long. The germline V and J ends were trimmed by 4 bases and 0 bases, with 10 bases remaining between them. The CDR3 loop is CASSALVGSYNEQFF. The CDR3 nucleotides read TGTGCCAGCAGTGCCCTGGTGGGCTCCTACAATGAGCAGTTCTTC.

This clone was counted only a few times. This sequence joins TRBV13 and TRBJ2-1; no clear D gene. The CDR3 covers 15 residues. From germline, CDR1 is PRHDT and CDR2 FYEKMQ (reference sequence). V lost 0 bases to trimming and J lost 0 bases, with 6 bases between them. CDR3 nucleotides: TGTGCCAGCAGCTTAGGGACTGTCTCCTACAATGAGCAGTTCTTC. Translation: CASSLGTVSYNEQFF.

This clone was observed many times. The rearrangement links TRBV2 to TRBJ1-3; no clear D gene. Trimming shortened V by 8 bases and J by 4 bases, and 9 bases separated the two germline ends. The CDR3 sequence is 12 residues long. Germline lookup yields CDR1 SNHLY and CDR2 FYNNEI. CDR3 nucleotides: TGTGCCAGCGGGTACACAGGAAACACCATATATTTT. Translated: CASGYTGNTIYF. Supplemented by reference TRBV2 and TRBJ1-3, the full variable domain reads EPEVTQTPSHQVTQMGQEVILRCVPISNHLYFYWYRQILGQKVEFLVSFYNNEISEKSEIFDDQFSVERPDGSNFTLKIRSTKLEDSAMYFCASGYTGNTIYFGEGSWLTVV.

This chain uses TRBV18 with TRBJ2-3, with TRBD2 identical over 13 bases. The CDR3 contains 15 residues. The germline CDR1 and CDR2 sequences are KGHSH and LQKENI. After removal of 0 bases from V and 6 bases from J, the junction contained 0 bases not matched to a gene. The DNA of the CDR3 is TGTGCCAGCTCACCACCGACTAGCGGGAGGGATACGCAGTATTTT. Amino acids: CASSPPTSGRDTQYF. Full variable domain (rest looked up from reference TRBV18 and TRBJ2-3): NAGVMQNPRHLVRRRGQEARLRCSPMKGHSHVYWYRQLPEEGLKFMVYLQKENIIDESGMPKERFSAEFPKEGPSILRIQQVVRGDSAAYFCASSPPTSGRDTQYFGPGTRLTVL.

The V call is TRBV4-1, the J call TRBJ2-7, with 9 bases fitting TRBD2. The trim removed 0 bases at V and 0 bases at J, leaving 6 bases unmatched. The CDR3 contains 17 residues. In germline, CDR1 is MGHRA, CDR2 YSYEKL. In DNA, the CDR3 is TGCGCCAGCAGCCAAGAAGAAGCGGGGGGCCTCTCCTACGAGCAGTACTTC. It translates to CASSQEEAGGLSYEQYF.